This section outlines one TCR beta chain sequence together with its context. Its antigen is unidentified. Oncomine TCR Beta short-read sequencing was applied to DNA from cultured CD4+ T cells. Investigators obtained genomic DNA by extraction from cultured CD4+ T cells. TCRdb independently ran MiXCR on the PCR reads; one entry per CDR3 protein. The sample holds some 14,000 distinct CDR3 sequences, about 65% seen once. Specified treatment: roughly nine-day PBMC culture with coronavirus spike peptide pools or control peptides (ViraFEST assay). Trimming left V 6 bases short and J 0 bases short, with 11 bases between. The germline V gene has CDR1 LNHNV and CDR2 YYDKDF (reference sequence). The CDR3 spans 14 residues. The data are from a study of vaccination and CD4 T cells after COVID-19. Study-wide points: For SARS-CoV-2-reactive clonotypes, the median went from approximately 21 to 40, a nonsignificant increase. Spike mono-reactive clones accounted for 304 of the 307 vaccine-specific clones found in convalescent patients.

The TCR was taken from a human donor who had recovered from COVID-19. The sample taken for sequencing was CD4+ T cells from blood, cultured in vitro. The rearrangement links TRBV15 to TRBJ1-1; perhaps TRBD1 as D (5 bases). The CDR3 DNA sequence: TGTGCCACCAGTATTCAGGGCGTGAACACTGAAGCTTTCTTT. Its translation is CATSIQGVNTEAFF.